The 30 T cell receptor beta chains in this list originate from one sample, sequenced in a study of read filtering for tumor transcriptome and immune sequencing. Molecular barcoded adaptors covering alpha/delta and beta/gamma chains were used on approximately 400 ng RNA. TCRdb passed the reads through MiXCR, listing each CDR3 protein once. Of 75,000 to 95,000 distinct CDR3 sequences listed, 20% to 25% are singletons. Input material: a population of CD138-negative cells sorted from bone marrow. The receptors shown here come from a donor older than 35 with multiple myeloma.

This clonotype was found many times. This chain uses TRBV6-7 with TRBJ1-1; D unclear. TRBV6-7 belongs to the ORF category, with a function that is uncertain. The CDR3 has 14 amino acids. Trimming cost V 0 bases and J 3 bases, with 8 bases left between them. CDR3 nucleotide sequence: TGTGCCAGCAGTTACTCGATTGGAGACACTGAAGCTTTCTTT. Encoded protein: CASSYSIGDTEAFF.

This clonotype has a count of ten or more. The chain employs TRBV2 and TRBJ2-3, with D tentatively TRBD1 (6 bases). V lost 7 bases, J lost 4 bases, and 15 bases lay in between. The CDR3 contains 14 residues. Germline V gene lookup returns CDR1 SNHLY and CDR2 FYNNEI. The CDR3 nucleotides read TGTGCCAGCACCGGACAGACTATATCAGATACGCAGTATTTT. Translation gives CASTGQTISDTQYF.

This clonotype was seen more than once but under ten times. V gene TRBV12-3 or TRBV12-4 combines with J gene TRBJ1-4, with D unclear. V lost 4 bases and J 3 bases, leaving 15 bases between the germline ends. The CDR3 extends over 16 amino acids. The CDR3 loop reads CASSSAYGRSNEKLFF. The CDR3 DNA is TGTGCCAGCAGTTCAGCCTATGGACGGTCTAATGAAAAACTGTTTTTT.

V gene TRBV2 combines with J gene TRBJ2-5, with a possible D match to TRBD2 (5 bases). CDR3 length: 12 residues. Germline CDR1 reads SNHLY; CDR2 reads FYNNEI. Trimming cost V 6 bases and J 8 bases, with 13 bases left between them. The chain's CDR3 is CASSANPGTQYF. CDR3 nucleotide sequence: TGTGCCAGCAGCGCCAATCCGGGAACCCAGTACTTC. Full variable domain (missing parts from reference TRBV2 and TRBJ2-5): EPEVTQTPSHQVTQMGQEVILRCVPISNHLYFYWYRQILGQKVEFLVSFYNNEISEKSEIFDDQFSVERPDGSNFTLKIRSTKLEDSAMYFCASSANPGTQYFGPGTRLLVL.

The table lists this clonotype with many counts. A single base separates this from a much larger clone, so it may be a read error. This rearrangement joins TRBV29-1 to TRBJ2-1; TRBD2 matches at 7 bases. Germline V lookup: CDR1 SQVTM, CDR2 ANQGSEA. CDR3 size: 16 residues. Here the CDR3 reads CGVEDPVAGSYNEQFF. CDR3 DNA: TGCGGCGTTGAAGATCCGGTAGCGGGCTCCTACAATGAGCAGTTCTTC.

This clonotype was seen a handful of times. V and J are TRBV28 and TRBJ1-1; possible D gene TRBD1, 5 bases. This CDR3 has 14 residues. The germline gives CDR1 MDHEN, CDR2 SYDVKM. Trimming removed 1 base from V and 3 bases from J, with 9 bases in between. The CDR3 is CASSLFDSHTEAFF. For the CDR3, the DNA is TGTGCCAGCAGTTTATTCGACAGCCACACTGAAGCTTTCTTT.

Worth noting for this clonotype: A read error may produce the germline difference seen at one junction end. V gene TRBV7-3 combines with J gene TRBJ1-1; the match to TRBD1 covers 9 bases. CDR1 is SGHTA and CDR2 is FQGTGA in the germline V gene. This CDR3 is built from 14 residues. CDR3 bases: TGTACCAGCAGCAAGGACAGGGGTTCCACTGAAGCTTTCTTT. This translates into CTSSKDRGSTEAFF.

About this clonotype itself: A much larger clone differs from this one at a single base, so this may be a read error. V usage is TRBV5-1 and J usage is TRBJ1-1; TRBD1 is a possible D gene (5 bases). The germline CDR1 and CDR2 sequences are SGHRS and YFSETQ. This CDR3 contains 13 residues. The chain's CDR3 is CASSRQSNTEALF. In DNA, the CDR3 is TGCGCCAGCAGTCGACAGTCGAACACTGAAGCTCTCTTT.

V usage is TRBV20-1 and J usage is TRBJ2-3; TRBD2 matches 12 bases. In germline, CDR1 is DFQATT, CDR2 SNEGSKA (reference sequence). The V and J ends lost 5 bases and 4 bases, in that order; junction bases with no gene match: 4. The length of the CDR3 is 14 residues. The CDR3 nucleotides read TGCAGTGCTCTAGCGGGGGGGCCATCAGATACGCAGTATTTT. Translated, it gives CSALAGGPSDTQYF.

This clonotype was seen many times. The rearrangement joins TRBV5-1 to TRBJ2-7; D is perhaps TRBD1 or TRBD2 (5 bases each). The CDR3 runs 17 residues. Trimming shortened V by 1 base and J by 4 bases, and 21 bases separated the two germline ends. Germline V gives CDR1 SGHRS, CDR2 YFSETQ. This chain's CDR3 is CASSLQGAGGYLYEQYF. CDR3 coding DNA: TGCGCCAGCAGCTTGCAGGGAGCTGGTGGGTATCTGTACGAGCAGTACTTC.

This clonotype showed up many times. This CDR3 is CSVEGFADTQYF. In DNA form, the CDR3 reads TGCAGCGTTGAAGGGTTTGCAGATACGCAGTATTTT. This chain connects TRBV29-1 to TRBJ2-3; D ambiguous. The V gene lost 1 base and the J gene lost 4 bases, with 6 bases spanning the gap. CDR3 length: 12 amino acids. The germline V gene has CDR1 SQVTM and CDR2 ANQGSEA.

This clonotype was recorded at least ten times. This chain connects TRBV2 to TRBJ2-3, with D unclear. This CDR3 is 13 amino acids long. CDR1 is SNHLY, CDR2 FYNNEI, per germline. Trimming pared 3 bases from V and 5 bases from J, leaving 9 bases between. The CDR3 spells CASSDRMGDTQYF. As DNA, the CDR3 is TGTGCCAGCAGTGACCGAATGGGAGATACGCAGTATTTT.

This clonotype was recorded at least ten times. This CDR3 is CASSPLARGELFF. The CDR3 nucleotides are TGTGCCAGCAGTCCGCTGGCGCGCGGGGAGCTGTTTTTT. The chain carries TRBV6-2 or TRBV6-3 and TRBJ2-2; D ambiguous. V lost 5 bases, J lost 7 bases, and 11 bases lay in between. CDR1 is MNHEY and CDR2 is SVGEGT in the germline V gene. There are 13 residues in the CDR3.

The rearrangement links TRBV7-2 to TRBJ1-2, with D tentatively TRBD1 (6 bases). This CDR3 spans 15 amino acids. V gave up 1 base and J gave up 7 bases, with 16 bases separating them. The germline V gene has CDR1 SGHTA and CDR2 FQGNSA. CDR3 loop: CASSLEGVFVGGYTF. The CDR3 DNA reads TGTGCCAGCAGCTTAGAGGGGGTGTTCGTAGGTGGCTACACCTTC. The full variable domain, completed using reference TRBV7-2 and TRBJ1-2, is GAGVSQSPSNKVTEKGKDVELRCDPISGHTALYWYRQSLGQGLEFLIYFQGNSAPDKSGLPSDRFSAERTGGSVSTLTIQRTQQEDSAVYLCASSLEGVFVGGYTFGSGTRLTVV.

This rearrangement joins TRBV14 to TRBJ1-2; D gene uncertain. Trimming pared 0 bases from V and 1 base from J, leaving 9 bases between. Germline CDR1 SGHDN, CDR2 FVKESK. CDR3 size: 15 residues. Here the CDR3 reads CASSQDSRINYGYTF. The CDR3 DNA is TGTGCCAGCAGCCAAGATTCCAGGATTAACTATGGCTACACCTTC.

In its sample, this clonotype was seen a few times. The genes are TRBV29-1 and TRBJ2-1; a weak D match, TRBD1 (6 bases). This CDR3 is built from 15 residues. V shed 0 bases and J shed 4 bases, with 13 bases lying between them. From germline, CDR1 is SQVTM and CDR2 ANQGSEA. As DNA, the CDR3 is TGCAGCGTTGAAGATCGGGGACACTCTTACAATGAGCAGTTCTTC. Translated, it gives CSVEDRGHSYNEQFF.

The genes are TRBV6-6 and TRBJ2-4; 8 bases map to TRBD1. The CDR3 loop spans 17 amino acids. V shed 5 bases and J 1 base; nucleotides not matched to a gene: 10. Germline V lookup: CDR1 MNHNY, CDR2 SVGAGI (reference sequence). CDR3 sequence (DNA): TGTGCCAGCAGTCACCCAGGGGGCGTCGGTGCCAAAAACATTCAGTACTTC. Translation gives CASSHPGGVGAKNIQYF.

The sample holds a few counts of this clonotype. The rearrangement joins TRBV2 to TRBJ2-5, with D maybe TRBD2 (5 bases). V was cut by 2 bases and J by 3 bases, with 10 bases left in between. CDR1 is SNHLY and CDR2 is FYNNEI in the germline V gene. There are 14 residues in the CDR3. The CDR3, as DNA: TGTGCCAGCAGTGAAAGGACGACTAAAGAGACCCAGTACTTC. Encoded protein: CASSERTTKETQYF.

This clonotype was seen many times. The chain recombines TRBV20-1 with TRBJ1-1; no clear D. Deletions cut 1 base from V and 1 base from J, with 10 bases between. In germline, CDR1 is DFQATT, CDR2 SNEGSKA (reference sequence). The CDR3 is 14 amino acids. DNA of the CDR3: TGCAGTGCTAGAGTTGGCTCGGGGAACACTGAAGCTTTCTTT. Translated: CSARVGSGNTEAFF.

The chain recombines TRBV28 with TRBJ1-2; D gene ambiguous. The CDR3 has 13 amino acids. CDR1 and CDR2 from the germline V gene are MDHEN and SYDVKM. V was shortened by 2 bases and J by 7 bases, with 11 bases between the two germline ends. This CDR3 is CASSLRPGSGYTF. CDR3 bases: TGTGCCAGCAGTTTACGCCCGGGATCTGGCTACACCTTC.

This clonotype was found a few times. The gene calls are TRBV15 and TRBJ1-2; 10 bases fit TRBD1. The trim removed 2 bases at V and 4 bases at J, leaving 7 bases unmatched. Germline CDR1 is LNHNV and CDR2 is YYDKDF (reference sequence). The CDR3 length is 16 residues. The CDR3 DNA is TGTGCCACCAGCAGATTACCGGGACAGGGGATCTATGGCTACACCTTC. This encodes CATSRLPGQGIYGYTF.

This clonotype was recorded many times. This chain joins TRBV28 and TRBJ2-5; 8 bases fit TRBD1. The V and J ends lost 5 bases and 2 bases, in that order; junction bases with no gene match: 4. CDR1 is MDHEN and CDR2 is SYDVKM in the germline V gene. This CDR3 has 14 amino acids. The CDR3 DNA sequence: TGTGCCAGCAGTGAAAACAGGGGGCAAGAGACCCAGTACTTC. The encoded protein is CASSENRGQETQYF.

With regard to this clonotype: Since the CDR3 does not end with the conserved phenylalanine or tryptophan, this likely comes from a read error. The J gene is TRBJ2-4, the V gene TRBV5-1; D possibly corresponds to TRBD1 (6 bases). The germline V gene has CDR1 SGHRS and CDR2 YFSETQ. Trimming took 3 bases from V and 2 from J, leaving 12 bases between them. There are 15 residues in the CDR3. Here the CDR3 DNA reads TGCGCCAGCAGCTCTACTACAGGGTCCAAAAACATTCAGTACCTC. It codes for CASSSTTGSKNIQYL.

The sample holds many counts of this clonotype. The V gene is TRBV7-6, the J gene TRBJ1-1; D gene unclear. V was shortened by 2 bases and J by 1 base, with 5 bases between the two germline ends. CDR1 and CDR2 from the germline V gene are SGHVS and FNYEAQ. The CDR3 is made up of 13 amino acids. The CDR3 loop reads CASSLQQNTEAFF. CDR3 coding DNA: TGTGCCAGCAGCTTACAGCAGAACACTGAAGCTTTCTTT.

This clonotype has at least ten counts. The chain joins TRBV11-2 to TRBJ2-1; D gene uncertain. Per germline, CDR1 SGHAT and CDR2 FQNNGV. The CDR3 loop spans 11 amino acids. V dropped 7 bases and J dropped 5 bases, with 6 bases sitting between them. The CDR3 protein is CASTFNNEQFF. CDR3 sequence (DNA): TGTGCCAGCACCTTCAACAATGAGCAGTTCTTC.

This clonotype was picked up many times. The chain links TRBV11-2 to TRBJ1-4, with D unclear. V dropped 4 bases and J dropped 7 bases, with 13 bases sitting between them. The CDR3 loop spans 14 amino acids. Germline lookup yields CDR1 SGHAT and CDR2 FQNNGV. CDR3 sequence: CASSSGASGEKLFF. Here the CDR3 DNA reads TGTGCCAGCAGCTCGGGCGCCAGTGGTGAAAAACTGTTTTTT.

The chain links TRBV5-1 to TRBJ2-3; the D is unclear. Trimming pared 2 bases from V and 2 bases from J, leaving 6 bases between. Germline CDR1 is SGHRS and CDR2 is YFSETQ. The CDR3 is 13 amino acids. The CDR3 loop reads CASSFGSTDTQYF. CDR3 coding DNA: TGCGCCAGCAGCTTCGGGTCCACAGATACGCAGTATTTT.

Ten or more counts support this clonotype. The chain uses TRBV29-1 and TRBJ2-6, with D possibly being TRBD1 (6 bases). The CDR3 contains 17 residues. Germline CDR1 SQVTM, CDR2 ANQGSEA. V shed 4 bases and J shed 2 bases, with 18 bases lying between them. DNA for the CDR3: TGCAGCGTTGTGGTCGCAGGGGAGAAACCTGGGGCCAACGTCCTGACTTTC. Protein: CSVVVAGEKPGANVLTF.

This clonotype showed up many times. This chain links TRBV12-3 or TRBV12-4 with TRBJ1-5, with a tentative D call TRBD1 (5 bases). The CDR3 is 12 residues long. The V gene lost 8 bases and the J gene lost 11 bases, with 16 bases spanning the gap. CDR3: CASQDGGMAQHF. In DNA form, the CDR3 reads TGTGCCAGCCAGGATGGGGGGATGGCCCAGCATTTT.

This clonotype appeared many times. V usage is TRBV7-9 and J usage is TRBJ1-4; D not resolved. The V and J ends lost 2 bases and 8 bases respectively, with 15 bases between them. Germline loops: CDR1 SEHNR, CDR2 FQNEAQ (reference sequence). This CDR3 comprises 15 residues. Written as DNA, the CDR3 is TGTGCCAGCAGCTTAAGGGAGGGAGATTGGGAAAAACTGTTTTTT. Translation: CASSLREGDWEKLFF.